These 15 T cell receptor beta chains were sequenced from one sample in a study of identical twins. TCRdb independently ran MiXCR on the 5' RACE reads; one entry per CDR3 protein. The data contain some 630,000 distinct CDR3 sequences, under 8.5% of them seen just once; the ten biggest clones take up around 1.6%. These same data were also listed under a study on yellow fever vaccine responses in identical twins.

Material for sequencing was PBMCs. All receptors derive from a woman between 18 and 29 years old in good health.

This clonotype has at least ten counts. The rearrangement joins TRBV7-9 to TRBJ1-4; D is unresolved. Germline loops: CDR1 SEHNR, CDR2 FQNEAQ (reference sequence). The CDR3 length is 12 residues. V was shortened by 5 bases and J by 8 bases, with 9 bases between the two germline ends. This chain's CDR3 is CASSHPGEKLFF. Here the CDR3 DNA reads TGTGCCAGCAGCCACCCGGGGGAAAAACTGTTTTTT.

This clonotype was seen ten or more times. V gene TRBV5-1 combines with J gene TRBJ1-6; 9 nucleotides line up with TRBD1. After removal of 4 bases from V and 6 bases from J, the junction contained 11 bases not matched to a gene. The CDR3 spans 17 residues. Germline V gene data show CDR1 as SGHRS and CDR2 as YFSETQ. CDR3 protein: CASSGGQGPGSNSPLHF. The CDR3 DNA reads TGCGCCAGCAGCGGCGGACAGGGGCCGGGGAGTAATTCACCCCTCCACTTT.

This clonotype was detected only a few times. This chain joins TRBV20-1 and TRBJ1-4, with TRBD1 matching over 7 bases. The germline V gene has CDR1 DFQATT and CDR2 SNEGSKA (reference sequence). The junction had 2 bases not matched to a gene; V was cut back by 6 bases and J by 4 bases. The CDR3 runs to 12 residues. CDR3 region: CSAWDSNEKLFF. As DNA, the CDR3 is TGCAGTGCGTGGGACAGTAATGAAAAACTGTTTTTT.

CDR3 in DNA: TGTGCCAGCAGCCTAGAGGCCTGGGCTAACACCGGGGAGCTGTTTTTT. It specifies CASSLEAWANTGELFF. The chain has TRBV12-3 or TRBV12-4 and TRBJ2-2, with D uncertain. The germline V and J ends were trimmed by 6 bases and 2 bases, with 16 bases remaining between them. The CDR3 has 16 residues.

This clonotype has only a few counts. The chain is built from TRBV20-1 and TRBJ2-2; D remains ambiguous. V was clipped by 6 bases and J by 3 bases, with 11 bases between them. This CDR3 is built from 13 residues. Per germline, CDR1 DFQATT and CDR2 SNEGSKA (reference sequence). The CDR3 DNA reads as TGCAGTGCCAGTAGTGGGTACACCGGGGAGCTGTTTTTT. Translated: CSASSGYTGELFF.

This clonotype came up many times. This chain links TRBV18 with TRBJ2-3; D may match TRBD1 or TRBD2 (6 bases each). This CDR3 has 15 amino acids. V was pared by 6 bases and J by 2 bases, with 15 bases between. Germline-derived CDR1 and CDR2 are KGHSH and LQKENI. The CDR3: CASSPAGHTTDTQYF. The CDR3, as DNA: TGTGCCAGCTCCCCCGCGGGACATACCACAGATACGCAGTATTTT.

The J gene is TRBJ2-2, the V gene TRBV29-1; maybe TRBD2 (6 bases). The germline gives CDR1 SQVTM, CDR2 ANQGSEA. Trimming left V 4 bases short and J 2 bases short, with 14 bases between. CDR3 size: 15 residues. The CDR3: CSVVRVSGNTGELFF. CDR3 DNA: TGCAGCGTTGTTCGTGTTAGCGGAAACACCGGGGAGCTGTTTTTT.

This chain uses TRBV11-2 with TRBJ2-3; 11 bases are shared with TRBD1. From germline, CDR1 is SGHAT and CDR2 FQNNGV. The CDR3 consists of 18 residues. The J segment lost 2 bases and the V segment lost 2 bases, leaving 9 bases of the junction unmatched. In nucleotides, the CDR3 is TGTGCCAGCAGCTTAAATTCTGGGACAGGGGGATTCACAGATACGCAGTATTTT. It codes for CASSLNSGTGGFTDTQYF.

This clonotype turned up a few times. The chain uses TRBV11-1 and TRBJ2-3; TRBD2 agrees at 8 bases. Germline CDR1 and CDR2: SGHAT and FQDESV (reference sequence). The CDR3 consists of 18 residues. With 1 base clipped from V and 3 bases from J, the junction kept 12 bases outside the gene matches. CDR3 bases: TGTGCCAGCAGCTTAGAATCTGGAGCGGGAGTACGTACAGATACGCAGTATTTT. Amino acids: CASSLESGAGVRTDTQYF.

In its sample, this clonotype was seen a few times. The chain uses TRBV5-6 and TRBJ2-3; D remains ambiguous. V was shortened by 4 bases and J by 2 bases, with 11 bases between the two germline ends. The CDR3 is 14 residues long. Germline CDR1 reads SGHDT; CDR2 reads YYEEEE. The CDR3, as DNA: TGTGCCAGCAGCGGTGCTTGGACCACAGATACGCAGTATTTT. Its protein is CASSGAWTTDTQYF.

This clonotype was counted a few times. V gene TRBV3-1 combines with J gene TRBJ2-4; perhaps TRBD1 as D (5 bases). The CDR3 sequence is 17 residues long. Trimming stripped 1 base from V and 1 base from J, with 14 bases between. Germline CDR1 reads LGHDT; CDR2 reads YNNKEL (reference sequence). The CDR3 reads CASSQGGRANAKNIQYF. The CDR3 nucleotides read TGTGCCAGCAGCCAAGGAGGCAGGGCCAACGCCAAAAACATTCAGTACTTC.

This clonotype appeared many times. This rearrangement joins TRBV5-1 to TRBJ2-7; tentative D call: TRBD2 (5 bases). V was pared by 0 bases and J by 2 bases, with 12 bases between. The length of the CDR3 is 15 residues. From germline, CDR1 is SGHRS and CDR2 YFSETQ. The CDR3 sequence is CASSLVSAQAYEQYF. As DNA, the CDR3 is TGCGCCAGCAGCTTGGTTAGCGCCCAAGCCTACGAGCAGTACTTC.

This rearrangement joins TRBV7-7 to TRBJ2-1; D might be TRBD2 (6 bases). Trimming pared 5 bases from V and 9 bases from J, leaving 26 bases between. The germline V gene has CDR1 SSHAT and CDR2 FNYEAQ (reference sequence). The CDR3 consists of 17 residues. CDR3 sequence (DNA): TGTGCCAGCAGCCCTCATGGGGGAGGACCCGTAAACAGTGAGCAGTTCTTC. Its translation: CASSPHGGGPVNSEQFF.

There are many counts of this clonotype. Written as DNA, the CDR3 is TGCAGTGCAAACCCTGCAGACAGCCCCTCCTACAATGAGCAGTTCTTC. It encodes CSANPADSPSYNEQFF. The rearrangement uses TRBV20-1 and TRBJ2-1; tentatively, D is TRBD1 (5 bases). The V gene's germline CDR1 is DFQATT and CDR2 SNEGSKA (reference sequence). This CDR3 comprises 16 residues. Trimming cost V 6 bases and J 0 bases, with 18 bases left between them.

The CDR3 nucleotides read TGCGCCAGCAGCTTGGCCGCCCTTCGGACAGGGGGGAGCCCATTCCAAGAGACCCAGTACTTC. Translated, it gives CASSLAALRTGGSPFQETQYF. The chain combines TRBV5-1 with TRBJ2-5, with 10 nucleotides matching TRBD1. Germline-derived CDR1 and CDR2 are SGHRS and YFSETQ. CDR3 length equals 21 residues. The V gene end was trimmed by 0 bases and the J gene end by 1 base; junction bases not matched to a gene: 18.